The subject of this entry is one T cell receptor (beta chain). The sample belongs to a study of blood T cell repertoires in COVID-19. Study context: PBMCs, B-cell-depleted T cells, or T cells provided the cDNA or gDNA that made up the material.

In the original analysis: The authors estimated nucleated cell counts from reference gene primer amplification. Generated by immunoSEQ multiplex PCR, the TCRdb table keeps only in-frame clones and is missing some. V and J calls and clone size come straight from that table; D and trimming were deduced from the DNA. The top ten clones hold over 2.5% of a sample with 250,000 or so clones, about 89% of them seen once. Researchers sorted participants into cohorts using their self-reported clinical history. Recovered status in Cohort 3 required two negative PCRs, clearance, or symptom resolution. V lost 1 base, J lost 1 base, and 3 bases stayed unmatched. From germline, CDR1 is SGHTA and CDR2 FQGTGA. This CDR3 has 15 residues.

Source material: PBMCs or T cells enriched from blood (not recorded which). The sequence came from a woman in her late teens or twenties who had recovered from COVID-19. The J gene is TRBJ2-7, the V gene TRBV7-3, with 8 bases aligning to TRBD2. CDR3 DNA sequence: TGTGCCAGCAGCTTAAGCGGGGGGTCGTCCTACGAGCAGTACTTC. It translates to CASSLSGGSSYEQYF. Looking up the rest from reference TRBV7-3 and TRBJ2-7 gives the full variable domain: GAGVSQTPSNKVTEKGKYVELRCDPISGHTALYWYRQSLGQGPEFLIYFQGTGAADDSGLPNDRFFAVRPEGSVSTLKIQRTERGDSAVYLCASSLSGGSSYEQYFGPGTRLTVT.